This T cell receptor beta chain was retrieved from a study of T cell responses to AZD1222 COVID-19 vaccine. Clones were read by immunoSEQ multiplex PCR, and TCRdb kept only the in-frame ones, dropping some. Of over 110,000 clones in the sample, roughly 91% are singletons; the top ten hold around 5.1%. CDR1 and CDR2 from the germline V gene are SEHNR and FQNEAQ (reference sequence). The CDR3 has 18 residues. The germline V and J ends were trimmed by 1 base and 8 bases, with 26 bases remaining between them. The receptor was isolated from an adult in good health. Sequencing was performed on peripheral blood, taken on day 0 of AZD1222 vaccination. The chain joins TRBV7-9 to TRBJ1-2, with D possibly being TRBD1 (6 bases). The CDR3 spells CASSLVTGALRGPLGYTF. As DNA, the CDR3 is TGTGCCAGCAGCTTAGTAACGGGGGCCCTCAGGGGACCCCTAGGCTACACCTTC.